These 4 T cell receptor beta chains originate from one sample sequenced in a study of T cells in narcolepsy. TCRdb keeps only in-frame clones here, not all; method: immunoSEQ multiplex PCR. The repertoire has fewer than 15,000 clones, less than 90% of them found once; the top ten carry 1.7%. Specimen: CD45RA- memory CD4+ T cells from PBMCs. The source of these receptors is a human donor with narcolepsy.

The rearrangement links TRBV9 to TRBJ1-2, with TRBD1 matching over 7 bases. Germline-derived CDR1 and CDR2 are SGDLS and YYNGEE. The CDR3 length is 14 residues. V lost 4 bases, J lost 2 bases, and 5 bases stayed unmatched. CDR3 region: CASSPQTGNYGYTF. In DNA, the CDR3 is TGTGCCAGCAGCCCACAGACAGGGAACTATGGCTACACCTTC.

The chain employs TRBV5-1 and TRBJ2-3; D might be TRBD1 (7 bases). The CDR3 is 17 amino acids. V lost 0 bases to trimming and J lost 6 bases, with 20 bases between them. Germline V lookup: CDR1 SGHRS, CDR2 YFSETQ. The CDR3 coding sequence is TGCGCCAGCAGCTTGGGGCGACAGGGAGGCGGATTTGATACGCAGTATTTT. It encodes CASSLGRQGGGFDTQYF.

This clone was detected a few times. The chain uses TRBV5-4 and TRBJ2-7, with D maybe TRBD2 (5 bases). Trimming removed 1 base from V and 2 bases from J, with 16 bases in between. Germline CDR1 reads SGHNT; CDR2 reads YYREEE (reference sequence). This CDR3 region has 16 residues. The CDR3 DNA reads TGTGCCAGCAGCTTGTCGGCGGGTGTGGCAACCTACGAGCAGTACTTC. This sequence encodes CASSLSAGVATYEQYF.

The rearrangement uses TRBV5-1 and TRBJ2-7; TRBD2 matches at 8 bases. Germline loops: CDR1 SGHRS, CDR2 YFSETQ. Trimming cost V 1 base and J 6 bases; bases outside gene matches: 9. This CDR3 is 15 amino acids long. The CDR3 sequence is CASSLLGTSIAEQYF. In DNA form, the CDR3 reads TGCGCCAGCAGCTTGTTAGGGACTAGTATTGCCGAGCAGTACTTC.